Here is one TCR beta chain with its context. The target antigen is unknown. Germline CDR1 is MGHRA and CDR2 is YSYEKL. The CDR3 loop spans 13 amino acids. V was shortened by 1 base and J by 8 bases, with 11 bases between the two germline ends. These data come from a study of shared clonotypes between healthy human individuals. Libraries were prepared by immunoSEQ multiplex PCR; TCRdb keeps only in-frame clonotypes and omits some of them. Among roughly 1.4 million clones listed, 98% were seen once. Overall study results and limits: Sharing across four donors was seen in 4% to 5% of naive CD4 clonotypes.

This chain joins TRBV4-1 and TRBJ1-1; D call uncertain. Sequencing input: naive CD4+ T cells sorted from blood. Subset defined: CD45RA+ positively selected. This receptor was obtained from a man aged 25-40 years in good health. The CDR3 loop reads CASSQGSWAEAFF. DNA of the CDR3: TGCGCCAGCAGCCAAGGGAGTTGGGCCGAAGCTTTCTTT.